These 26 T cell receptor beta chains originate from one sample sequenced in a study of shared clonotypes between healthy human individuals. Here immunoSEQ multiplex PCR was the method, and the copy in TCRdb shows in-frame clones only, minus some. The top ten hold approximately 0.95% of the sample, which has about 1.1 million clones, 60% to 85% seen once. The sample comprised memory CD4+ T cells from PBMCs. Subset described: CD45RA-negative fraction. The receptors here all came from a man aged 18 to 30 in good health. Some clones in this sample may be carry-over from other donors' samples.

The chain combines TRBV4-2 with TRBJ2-7, with 11 bases fitting TRBD1. CDR1 is LGHNA, CDR2 YNFKEQ, per germline. The junction had 1 base not matched to a gene; V was cut back by 0 bases and J by 3 bases. CDR3 length: 15 amino acids. Here the CDR3 DNA reads TGTGCCAGCAGCCAAGATGGGACAGGGGGCTACGAGCAGTACTTC. Translation gives CASSQDGTGGYEQYF.

The chain carries TRBV5-1 and TRBJ2-5; 9 bases are shared with TRBD1. Trimming took 0 bases from V and 2 from J; bases not matched to a gene: 5. Per germline, CDR1 SGHRS and CDR2 YFSETQ. The CDR3 covers 16 residues. For the CDR3, the DNA is TGCGCCAGCAGCTTGGGTCTTGGGACAGGGCAAGAGACCCAGTACTTC. This translates into CASSLGLGTGQETQYF.

The J gene is TRBJ2-5, the V gene TRBV5-1; 13 nucleotides match TRBD2. Germline-derived CDR1 and CDR2 are SGHRS and YFSETQ. With V trimmed by 3 bases and J by 2 bases, 13 bases remained unmatched. CDR3 size: 19 residues. The CDR3 nucleotides read TGCGCCAGCAGCTCAGGGACTAGCGGGACTTCTTTGTTTCAAGAGACCCAGTACTTC. It specifies CASSSGTSGTSLFQETQYF.

This chain uses TRBV7-2 with TRBJ2-2; D call uncertain. Trimming removed 3 bases at V and 5 bases at J, with 7 bases between. CDR1 and CDR2 (germline): SGHTA, FQGNSA. The CDR3 has 13 residues. Written as DNA, the CDR3 is TGTGCCAGCAGCTTTTCGGTTACCGGGGAGCTGTTTTTT. Amino acids: CASSFSVTGELFF. Together with reference TRBV7-2 and TRBJ2-2, the CDR3 gives the full variable domain: GAGVSQSPSNKVTEKGKDVELRCDPISGHTALYWYRQSLGQGLEFLIYFQGNSAPDKSGLPSDRFSAERTGGSVSTLTIQRTQQEDSAVYLCASSFSVTGELFFGEGSRLTVL.

The chain couples TRBV5-1 to TRBJ1-1; a weak D match, TRBD1 (5 bases). Germline lookup yields CDR1 SGHRS and CDR2 YFSETQ. The V end was cut by 2 bases, the J end by 7 bases, with 15 bases between. The CDR3 is 14 residues long. The DNA for the CDR3 is TGCGCCAGCAGCTTAGAAGGGAGGGACGGTGAAGCTTTCTTT. This encodes CASSLEGRDGEAFF.

The rearrangement uses TRBV2 and TRBJ2-3, with D unresolved. Deletions cut 5 bases from V and 4 bases from J, with 7 bases between. The CDR3 has 12 residues. Looked up from germline, CDR1 is SNHLY and CDR2 is FYNNEI. The CDR3 sequence is CASSPTADTQYF. Written as DNA, the CDR3 is TGTGCCAGCAGTCCGACTGCAGATACGCAGTATTTT.

Comments on this clone: The sample has other DNA sequences that encode this CDR3 too. This chain uses TRBV5-1 with TRBJ1-2, with 9 bases matching TRBD1. Germline CDR1 reads SGHRS; CDR2 reads YFSETQ. This CDR3 region has 13 residues. V gave up 4 bases and J gave up 8 bases; unmatched junction bases: 6. This CDR3 is CASSPGQGEGYTF. In DNA form, the CDR3 reads TGCGCCAGCAGCCCGGGACAGGGCGAGGGCTACACCTTC. Full variable domain (outside the CDR3, taken from reference TRBV5-1 and TRBJ1-2): KAGVTQTPRYLIKTRGQQVTLSCSPISGHRSVSWYQQTPGQGLQFLFEYFSETQRNKGNFPGRFSGRQFSNSRSEMNVSTLELGDSALYLCASSPGQGEGYTFGSGTRLTVV.

The J gene is TRBJ1-1, the V gene TRBV28, with a weak D call TRBD1 (5 bases). The germline gives CDR1 MDHEN, CDR2 SYDVKM. The CDR3 runs to 11 residues. V was pared by 1 base and J by 12 bases, with 9 bases between. The CDR3 here is CASSLSGVTFF. DNA for the CDR3: TGTGCCAGCAGTTTATCGGGGGTAACTTTCTTT. Using reference TRBV28 and TRBJ1-1 for the parts outside the CDR3, the full variable domain is DVKVTQSSRYLVKRTGEKVFLECVQDMDHENMFWYRQDPGLGLRLIYFSYDVKMKEKGDIPEGYSVSREKKERFSLILESASTNQTSMYLCASSLSGVTFFGQGTRLTVV.

This chain links TRBV5-1 with TRBJ2-3; TRBD2 aligns across 13 bases. V lost 0 bases to trimming and J lost 3 bases; unmatched junction nucleotides: 4. The CDR3 totals 17 residues. From germline, CDR1 is SGHRS and CDR2 YFSETQ. The CDR3 sequence is CASSLGTSGRSTDTQYF. The CDR3 coding sequence is TGCGCCAGCAGCTTGGGGACTAGCGGGAGATCGACAGATACGCAGTATTTT.

This chain joins TRBV5-6 and TRBJ1-1; no reliable D call. Germline CDR1 SGHDT, CDR2 YYEEEE. The V and J ends lost 0 bases and 7 bases respectively, with 13 bases between them. The CDR3 totals 14 residues. CDR3 region: CASSLEERRGEAFF. The CDR3 bases are TGTGCCAGCAGCTTGGAGGAGAGGAGAGGTGAAGCTTTCTTT.

V gene TRBV7-2 combines with J gene TRBJ2-7; D might be TRBD2 (6 bases). The V end lost 1 base, the J end lost 2 bases, and 9 bases lay between the germline ends. CDR1 and CDR2 from the germline V gene are SGHTA and FQGNSA. The CDR3 sequence is 14 residues long. CDR3 coding DNA: TGTGCCAGCAGCTTAGGGGCTAGCGCCTACGAGCAGTACTTC. Its protein is CASSLGASAYEQYF.

This chain joins TRBV2 and TRBJ2-2; TRBD2 might be the D (6 bases). This CDR3 spans 15 amino acids. Germline lookup yields CDR1 SNHLY and CDR2 FYNNEI. Trimming took off 6 bases at V and 1 base at J, with 12 bases between the two ends. The CDR3 region has the DNA TGTGCCAGCAGGGGTGGCGGGGAGAACACCGGGGAGCTGTTTTTT. It specifies CASRGGGENTGELFF.

This chain connects TRBV28 to TRBJ1-1; D is ambiguous. This CDR3 is built from 12 residues. V was clipped by 6 bases and J by 1 base, with 6 bases between them. From germline, CDR1 is MDHEN and CDR2 SYDVKM. The CDR3: CASRIENTEAFF. The CDR3 DNA is TGTGCCAGCAGGATTGAGAACACTGAAGCTTTCTTT.

The chain recombines TRBV5-5 with TRBJ2-2, with D perhaps being TRBD1 or TRBD2 (5 bases each). CDR3 size: 16 residues. V lost 5 bases to trimming and J lost 3 bases, with 17 bases between them. Germline values: CDR1 SGHKS, CDR2 YYEKEE (reference sequence). CDR3 sequence (DNA): TGTGCCAGCAGACGGATCTACGGGACCGACACCGGGGAGCTGTTTTTT. Residues: CASRRIYGTDTGELFF.

The J gene is TRBJ2-1, the V gene TRBV10-3; 8 bases map to TRBD1. Germline lookup yields CDR1 ENHRY and CDR2 SYGVKD. V gave up 10 bases and J gave up 7 bases; unmatched junction bases: 12. This CDR3 has 14 amino acids. CDR3 amino acids: CATGDRNSNNEQFF. The CDR3 bases are TGTGCCACCGGGGACAGGAATAGTAATAATGAGCAGTTCTTC.

This clone has just a few counts. V usage is TRBV7-2 and J usage is TRBJ2-1; D is perhaps TRBD2 (6 bases). The CDR3 has 14 amino acids. Trimming removed 5 bases from V and 8 bases from J, with 16 bases in between. From germline, CDR1 is SGHTA and CDR2 FQGNSA. The CDR3: CASSLGTGSDEQFF. CDR3 sequence (DNA): TGTGCCAGCAGCCTAGGGACTGGTTCGGATGAGCAGTTCTTC.

The chain has TRBV18 and TRBJ1-4, with D unclear. V gave up 6 bases and J gave up 8 bases, with 16 bases separating them. The germline V gene encodes CDR1 KGHSH and CDR2 LQKENI. The CDR3 contains 14 residues. The CDR3 protein is CASSGISAGEKLFF. The CDR3 DNA reads as TGTGCCAGCTCCGGAATTTCGGCGGGCGAAAAACTGTTTTTT.

The V call is TRBV6-6, the J call TRBJ2-6; D gene ambiguous. V was trimmed by 5 bases and J by 2 bases, leaving 13 bases between them. Germline-derived CDR1 and CDR2 are MNHNY and SVGAGI (reference sequence). This CDR3 has 16 residues. CDR3 loop: CASSLSFRAGANVLTF. DNA of the CDR3: TGTGCCAGCAGTCTCTCTTTCCGGGCTGGGGCCAACGTCCTGACTTTC.

The gene calls are TRBV7-9 and TRBJ1-2; D ambiguous. With 8 bases removed from V and 3 bases from J, the gap between germline ends came to 13 bases. The CDR3 is 13 amino acids. Germline loops: CDR1 SEHNR, CDR2 FQNEAQ (reference sequence). CDR3 DNA: TGTGCCAGCGGGCAGGAGTCTTACTATGGCTACACCTTC. Translating it yields CASGQESYYGYTF.

The V and J genes are TRBV7-9 and TRBJ2-2; TRBD2 matches at 14 bases. V lost 4 bases, J lost 3 bases, and 7 bases stayed unmatched. The CDR3 contains 18 residues. Germline-derived CDR1 and CDR2 are SEHNR and FQNEAQ (reference sequence). CDR3 sequence: CASSSDGLAGGDTGELFF. CDR3 bases: TGTGCCAGCAGCTCCGACGGACTAGCGGGAGGAGACACCGGGGAGCTGTTTTTT. The full variable domain, in which reference TRBV7-9 and TRBJ2-2 provide the parts outside the CDR3, is DTGVSQNPRHKITKRGQNVTFRCDPISEHNRLYWYRQTLGQGPEFLTYFQNEAQLEKSRLLSDRFSAERPKGSFSTLEIQRTEQGDSAMYLCASSSDGLAGGDTGELFFGEGSRLTVL.

The rearrangement links TRBV19 to TRBJ2-4; 8 bases map to TRBD1. CDR1 LNHDA and CDR2 SQIVND come from the germline V gene (reference sequence). The CDR3 is made up of 14 amino acids. Trimming removed 5 bases from V and 7 bases from J; junction bases left unmatched: 7. The CDR3 DNA follows: TGTGCCAGTAGTCCCCGAACAGGGGGGAACATTCAGTACTTC. Translating gives CASSPRTGGNIQYF. Full variable domain (remainder filled in from reference TRBV19 and TRBJ2-4): DGGITQSPKYLFRKEGQNVTLSCEQNLNHDAMYWYRQDPGQGLRLIYYSQIVNDFQKGDIAEGYSVSREKKESFPLTVTSAQKNPTAFYLCASSPRTGGNIQYFGAGTRLSVL.

The chain combines TRBV29-1 with TRBJ2-1, with D unresolved. The V and J ends lost 2 bases and 6 bases respectively, with 8 bases between them. Germline lookup yields CDR1 SQVTM and CDR2 ANQGSEA. The CDR3 has 12 residues. This CDR3 reads CSVEKGRNEQFF. The CDR3 nucleotides are TGCAGCGTTGAAAAGGGTCGCAATGAGCAGTTCTTC.

The rearrangement links TRBV2 to TRBJ2-7; 9 bases fit TRBD1. The CDR3 totals 14 residues. CDR1 SNHLY and CDR2 FYNNEI come from the germline V gene. Losses at the gene ends were 5 bases for V and 1 base for J; bases not matched to a gene: 3. DNA of the CDR3: TGTGCCAGCAGTAGGGACAGGGCTTCCTACGAGCAGTACTTC. Amino acids: CASSRDRASYEQYF.

The V call is TRBV9, the J call TRBJ2-6; D is perhaps TRBD1 (5 bases). The CDR3 extends over 18 amino acids. The V gene's germline CDR1 is SGDLS and CDR2 YYNGEE. The V and J ends lost 7 bases and 0 bases respectively, with 20 bases between them. The DNA of the CDR3 is TGTGCCAGCCTCGCCGGCCCTACGACAGACTCTGGGGCCAACGTCCTGACTTTC. Amino acids: CASLAGPTTDSGANVLTF.

This clone was seen only a few times. The J gene is TRBJ2-3, the V gene TRBV29-1; TRBD2 might be the D (7 bases). The CDR3 loop spans 17 amino acids. Germline V gene sequence: CDR1 SQVTM, CDR2 ANQGSEA. The ends were cut back, 7 bases at V and 2 bases at J, with 25 bases in the middle. The CDR3 nucleotides are TGCAGCGCTCTGAAGGGAGGGCAGGGGACCCACACAGATACGCAGTATTTT. It is translated as CSALKGGQGTHTDTQYF.

The chain couples TRBV27 to TRBJ1-2; D unresolved. The germline V and J ends were trimmed by 3 bases and 3 bases, with 8 bases remaining between them. The CDR3 extends over 13 amino acids. Germline CDR1 reads MNHEY; CDR2 reads SMNVEV (reference sequence). The chain's CDR3 is CASSFQVDYGYTF. DNA of the CDR3: TGTGCCAGCAGTTTCCAGGTTGACTATGGCTACACCTTC.